This T cell receptor beta chain was recorded in a study of T cell responses to AZD1222 COVID-19 vaccine. The J segment lost 4 bases and the V segment lost 2 bases, leaving 8 bases of the junction unmatched. Germline V gene lookup returns CDR1 MNHEY and CDR2 SVGEGT. The CDR3 extends over 16 amino acids. Here immunoSEQ multiplex PCR was the method, and the copy in TCRdb shows in-frame clones only, minus some. The sample includes 150,000 or so clones, less than 90% seen only once; the top ten take roughly 5.8%. This clonotype was sampled from an adult in good health. V usage is TRBV6-2 or TRBV6-3 and J usage is TRBJ1-3; 7 bases are a match to TRBD1. Sequenced here: peripheral blood, sampled on day 0 of MenACWY control vaccination. The CDR3 here is CASSYPLTGTGNTIYF. The CDR3 DNA is TGTGCCAGCAGTTACCCATTGACAGGGACAGGAAACACCATATATTTT.